The TCR beta chain under discussion was sequenced for a study of T cell responses to AZD1222 COVID-19 vaccine. TCRdb's table, derived via immunoSEQ multiplex PCR, lists solely in-frame clones and lacks some. The data show about 61,000 clones, approximately 90% seen once. The CDR3 sequence is 15 residues long. Trimming pared 10 bases from V and 0 bases from J, leaving 16 bases between. Looked up from germline, CDR1 is ENHRY and CDR2 is SYGVKD. The receptor comes from an adult in good health. The chain has TRBV10-3 and TRBJ2-1; no firm D call. Source: peripheral blood, taken on day 0 of AZD1222 vaccination. This CDR3 reads CATTGSLSSYNEQFF. Written as DNA, the CDR3 is TGTGCCACCACCGGTTCGCTGAGCTCCTACAATGAGCAGTTCTTC.